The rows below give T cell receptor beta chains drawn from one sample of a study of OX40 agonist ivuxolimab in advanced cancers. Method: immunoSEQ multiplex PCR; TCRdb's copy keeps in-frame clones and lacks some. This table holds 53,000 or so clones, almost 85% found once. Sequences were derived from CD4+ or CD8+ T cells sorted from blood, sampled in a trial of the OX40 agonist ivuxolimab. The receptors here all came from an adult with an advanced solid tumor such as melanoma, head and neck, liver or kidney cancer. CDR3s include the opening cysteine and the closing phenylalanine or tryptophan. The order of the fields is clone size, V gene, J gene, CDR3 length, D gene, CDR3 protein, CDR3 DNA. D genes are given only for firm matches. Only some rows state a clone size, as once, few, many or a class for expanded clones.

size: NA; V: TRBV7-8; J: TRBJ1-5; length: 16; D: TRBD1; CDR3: CASSSPDRGWDQPQHF; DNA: TGTGCCAGCAGCTCCCCGGACAGGGGATGGGATCAGCCCCAGCATTTT
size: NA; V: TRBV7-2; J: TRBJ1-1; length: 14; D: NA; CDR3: CASSLAGGSTEAFF; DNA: TGTGCCAGCAGCTTAGCGGGGGGTAGCACTGAAGCTTTCTTT
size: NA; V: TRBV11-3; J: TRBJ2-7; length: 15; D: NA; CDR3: CASSLDSGQPYEQYF; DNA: TGTGCCAGCAGCTTAGATTCTGGACAGCCCTACGAGCAGTACTTC
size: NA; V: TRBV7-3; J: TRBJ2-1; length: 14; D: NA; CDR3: CASSTPGGNNEQFF; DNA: TGTGCCAGCAGTACCCCCGGAGGGAACAATGAGCAGTTCTTC
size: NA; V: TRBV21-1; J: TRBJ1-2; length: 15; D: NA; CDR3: CARRTEHHANYGYTF; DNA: TGTGCCAGACGGACAGAACACCATGCTAACTATGGCTACACCTTC
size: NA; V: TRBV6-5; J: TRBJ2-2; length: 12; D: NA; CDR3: CASSQGPGELFF; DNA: TGTGCCAGCAGCCAAGGCCCCGGGGAGCTGTTTTTT
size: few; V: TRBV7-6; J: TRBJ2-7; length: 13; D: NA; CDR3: CASSLPPGDEQYF; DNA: TGTGCCAGCAGCCTCCCGCCCGGGGACGAGCAGTACTTC
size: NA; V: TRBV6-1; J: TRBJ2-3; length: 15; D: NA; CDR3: CASSEVGVSADTQYF; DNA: TGTGCCAGCAGTGAAGTGGGAGTATCGGCAGATACGCAGTATTTT
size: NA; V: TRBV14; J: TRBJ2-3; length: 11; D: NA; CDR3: CASMRGRTQYF; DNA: TGTGCCAGCATGAGAGGTCGTACGCAGTATTTT
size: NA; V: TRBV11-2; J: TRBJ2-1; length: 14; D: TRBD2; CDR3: CASSLGLVSNEQFF; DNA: TGTGCCAGCAGCCTGGGACTAGTCAGCAATGAGCAGTTCTTC
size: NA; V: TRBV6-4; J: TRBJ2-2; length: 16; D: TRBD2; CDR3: CASSLSGGSSTGELFF; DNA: TGTGCCAGCAGTCTATCTGGCGGGAGTTCTACCGGGGAGCTGTTTTTT
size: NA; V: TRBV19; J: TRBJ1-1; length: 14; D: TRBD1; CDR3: CASIDRGGEDEAFF; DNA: TGTGCCAGTATTGACAGGGGTGGGGAGGATGAAGCTTTCTTT
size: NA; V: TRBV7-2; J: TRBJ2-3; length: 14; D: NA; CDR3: CASSFGGGTDTQYF; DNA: TGTGCCAGCAGCTTTGGAGGGGGCACAGATACGCAGTATTTT
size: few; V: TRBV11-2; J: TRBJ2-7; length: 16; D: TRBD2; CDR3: CASSQALAGGTYEQYF; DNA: TGTGCCAGCAGCCAAGCGCTTGCGGGAGGAACCTACGAGCAGTACTTC
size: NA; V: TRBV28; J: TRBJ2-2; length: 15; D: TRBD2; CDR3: CASGTSNLVTGELFF; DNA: TGTGCCAGCGGGACTAGCAATTTAGTCACCGGGGAGCTGTTTTTT
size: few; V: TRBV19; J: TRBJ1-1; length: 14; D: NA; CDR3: CASSNGFGNTEAFF; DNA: TGTGCCAGTAGTAATGGGTTTGGGAACACTGAAGCTTTCTTT
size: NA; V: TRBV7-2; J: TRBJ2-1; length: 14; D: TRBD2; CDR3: CASSASGSFYEQFF; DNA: TGTGCCAGCAGTGCTAGCGGGAGTTTCTATGAGCAGTTCTTC
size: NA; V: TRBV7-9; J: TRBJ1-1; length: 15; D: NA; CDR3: CASSLVGGPNTEAFF; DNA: TGTGCCAGCAGCTTAGTGGGGGGCCCGAACACTGAAGCTTTCTTT
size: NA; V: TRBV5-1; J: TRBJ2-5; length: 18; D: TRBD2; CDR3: CASSLGLAGGPRGETQYF; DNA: TGCGCCAGCAGCCTAGGACTAGCGGGAGGCCCGAGGGGGGAGACCCAGTACTTC
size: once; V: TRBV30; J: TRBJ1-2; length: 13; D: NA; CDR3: CAWSRRTVYGYTF; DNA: TGTGCCTGGAGTCGTCGGACGGTCTATGGCTACACCTTC
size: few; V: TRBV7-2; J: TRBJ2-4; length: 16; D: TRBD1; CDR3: CASSPWDRDTKNIQYF; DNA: TGTGCCAGCAGCCCATGGGACAGGGATACCAAAAACATTCAGTACTTC
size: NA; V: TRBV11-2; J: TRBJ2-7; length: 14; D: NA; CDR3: CASSLLGGLYEQYF; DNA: TGTGCCAGCAGCTTACTCGGGGGCCTTTACGAGCAGTACTTC
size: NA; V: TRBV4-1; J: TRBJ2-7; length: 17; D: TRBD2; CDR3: CASSQANMGLAGGEQYF; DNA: TGCGCCAGCAGCCAGGCGAACATGGGACTAGCGGGAGGGGAGCAGTACTTC
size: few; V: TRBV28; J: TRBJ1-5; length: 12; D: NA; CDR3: CASLDSNQPQHF; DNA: TGTGCCAGCTTAGATAGCAATCAGCCCCAGCATTTT
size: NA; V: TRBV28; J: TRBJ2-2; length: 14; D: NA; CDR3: CASSLSGPTGELFF; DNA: TGTGCCAGCAGTTTGTCGGGACCTACCGGGGAGCTGTTTTTT
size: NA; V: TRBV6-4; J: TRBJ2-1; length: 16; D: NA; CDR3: CASSSQGLAVYNEQFF; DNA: TGTGCCAGCAGTTCCCAGGGGCTAGCGGTTTACAATGAGCAGTTCTTC
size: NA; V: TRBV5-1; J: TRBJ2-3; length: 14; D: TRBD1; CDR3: CASSYGQGTDTQYF; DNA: TGCGCCAGCAGTTATGGACAGGGCACAGATACGCAGTATTTT
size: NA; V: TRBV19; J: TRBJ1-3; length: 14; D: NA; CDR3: CASSFGGPGNTIYF; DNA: TGTGCCAGTAGTTTTGGGGGGCCCGGAAACACCATATATTTT
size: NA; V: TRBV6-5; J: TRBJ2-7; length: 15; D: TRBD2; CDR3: CASSRSGRTAYEQYF; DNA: TGTGCCAGCAGTCGTAGCGGGAGGACGGCCTACGAGCAGTACTTC
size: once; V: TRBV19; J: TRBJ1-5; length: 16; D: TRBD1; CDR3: CASSEREYRGRQPQHF; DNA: TGTGCCAGTAGCGAACGAGAATACAGGGGGCGGCAGCCCCAGCATTTT
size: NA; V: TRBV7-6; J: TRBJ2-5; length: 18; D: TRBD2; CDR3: CASSKGGGRALRGETQYF; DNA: TGTGCCAGCAGCAAAGGCGGCGGGAGGGCCTTAAGGGGAGAGACCCAGTACTTC
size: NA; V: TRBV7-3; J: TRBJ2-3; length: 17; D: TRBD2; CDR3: CASSLTLAGDFTDTQYF; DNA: TGTGCCAGCAGCTTAACGTTGGCGGGGGATTTCACAGATACGCAGTATTTT
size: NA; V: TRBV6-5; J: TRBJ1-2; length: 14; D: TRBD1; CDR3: CASSPGQGGGGYTF; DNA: TGTGCCAGCAGCCCCGGACAGGGGGGTGGAGGCTACACCTTC
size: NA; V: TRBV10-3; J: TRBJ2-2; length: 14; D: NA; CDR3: CASLEQGSTGELFF; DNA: TGTGCCAGCCTCGAGCAGGGAAGCACCGGGGAGCTGTTTTTT
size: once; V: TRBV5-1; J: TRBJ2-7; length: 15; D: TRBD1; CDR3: CASSFSGDRGREQYF; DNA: TGCGCCAGCAGCTTTTCCGGCGACAGGGGTCGCGAGCAGTACTTC
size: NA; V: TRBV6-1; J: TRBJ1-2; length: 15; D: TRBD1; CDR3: CASSEGQGGLYGYTF; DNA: TGTGCCAGCAGTGAAGGACAGGGGGGCCTCTATGGCTACACCTTC
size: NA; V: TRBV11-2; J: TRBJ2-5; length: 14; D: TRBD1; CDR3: CASSSWTGEDTQYF; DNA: TGTGCCAGCAGTTCATGGACAGGTGAAGACACCCAGTACTTC
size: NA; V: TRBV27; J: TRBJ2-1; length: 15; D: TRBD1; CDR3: CASSAGTGGYNEQFF; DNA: TGTGCCAGCAGTGCCGGGACAGGGGGATACAATGAGCAGTTCTTC
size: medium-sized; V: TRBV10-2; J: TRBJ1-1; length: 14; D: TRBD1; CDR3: CASISQGVHTEAFF; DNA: TGCGCCAGTATATCCCAGGGGGTCCACACTGAAGCTTTCTTT
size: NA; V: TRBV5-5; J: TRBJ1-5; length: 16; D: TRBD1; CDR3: CASSQQGHGGNQPQHF; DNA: TGTGCCAGCAGCCAACAGGGGCACGGCGGCAATCAGCCCCAGCATTTT
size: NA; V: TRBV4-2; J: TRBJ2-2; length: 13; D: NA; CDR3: CASSQESAGELFF; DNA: TGTGCCAGCAGCCAAGAGTCGGCCGGGGAGCTGTTTTTT
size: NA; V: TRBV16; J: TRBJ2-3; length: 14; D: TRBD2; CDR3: CASRLGTSSDTQYF; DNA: TGTGCCAGCAGACTCGGGACTAGCTCAGATACGCAGTATTTT
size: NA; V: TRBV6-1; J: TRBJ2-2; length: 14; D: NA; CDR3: CASSDLRISGELFF; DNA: TGTGCCAGCAGTGACTTGAGGATTTCCGGGGAGCTGTTTTTT
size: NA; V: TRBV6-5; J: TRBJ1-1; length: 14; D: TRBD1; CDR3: CASNKGALNTEAFF; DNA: TGTGCCAGCAACAAGGGGGCCCTAAACACTGAAGCTTTCTTT
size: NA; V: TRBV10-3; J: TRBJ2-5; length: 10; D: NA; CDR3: CAIGQETQYF; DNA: TGTGCCATCGGTCAAGAGACCCAGTACTTC
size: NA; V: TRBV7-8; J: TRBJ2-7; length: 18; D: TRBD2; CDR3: CASRPTGTSGSRAYEQYF; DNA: TGTGCCAGCAGACCCACCGGGACTAGCGGGAGCCGCGCTTACGAGCAGTACTTC
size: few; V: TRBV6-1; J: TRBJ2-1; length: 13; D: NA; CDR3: CASSEAPVGEQFF; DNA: TGTGCCAGCAGTGAAGCTCCGGTCGGTGAGCAGTTCTTC
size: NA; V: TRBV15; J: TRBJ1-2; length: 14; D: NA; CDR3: CATSRGEGSYGYTF; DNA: TGTGCCACCAGCAGAGGGGAGGGTTCCTATGGCTACACCTTC
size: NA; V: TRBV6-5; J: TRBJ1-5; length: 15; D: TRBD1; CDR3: CASSYSDRGNQPQHF; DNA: TGTGCCAGCAGTTACTCGGACAGGGGCAATCAGCCCCAGCATTTT
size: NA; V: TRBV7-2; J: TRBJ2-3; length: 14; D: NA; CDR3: CASSLDRSTDTQYF; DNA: TGTGCCAGCAGCCTGGACAGAAGCACAGATACGCAGTATTTT
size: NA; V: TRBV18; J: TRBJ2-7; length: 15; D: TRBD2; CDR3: CASSPPTGGSYEQYF; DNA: TGTGCCAGCTCACCACCTACCGGGGGGTCCTACGAGCAGTACTTC
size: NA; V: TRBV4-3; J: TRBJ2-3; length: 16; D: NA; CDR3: CASSRAPSGSTDTQYF; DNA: TGCGCCAGCAGCCGTGCCCCAAGCGGTAGCACAGATACGCAGTATTTT
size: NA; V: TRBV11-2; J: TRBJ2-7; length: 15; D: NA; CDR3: CASSLVQLSSYEQYF; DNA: TGTGCCAGCAGCTTAGTACAGCTGAGCTCCTACGAGCAGTACTTC
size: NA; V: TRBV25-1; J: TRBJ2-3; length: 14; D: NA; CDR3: CASRSGHYTDTQYF; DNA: TGTGCCAGCAGGTCGGGACACTACACAGATACGCAGTATTTT
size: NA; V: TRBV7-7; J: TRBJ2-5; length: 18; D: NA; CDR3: CASSLSRLAGATQETQYF; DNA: TGTGCCAGCAGCTTAAGTAGGTTGGCAGGGGCTACCCAAGAGACCCAGTACTTC
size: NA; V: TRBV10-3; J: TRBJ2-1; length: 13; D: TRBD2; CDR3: CAIAPGLEGEQFF; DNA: TGTGCCATCGCGCCGGGACTAGAGGGTGAGCAGTTCTTC
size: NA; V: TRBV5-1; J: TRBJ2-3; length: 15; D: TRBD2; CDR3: CASSRLAPSTDTQYF; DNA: TGCGCCAGCAGCCGACTAGCCCCTAGCACAGATACGCAGTATTTT